The T cell receptor beta chain under discussion was sequenced for a study of CD8 T cells in Susac syndrome. Study-level findings and limits: CD8+ clones in Susac expanded most in TEMRA cells and active patients.

From blood CD8+ and CD4+ T cells, the TCR beta chain was sequenced. Under recently defined diagnostic criteria, the patients with Susac syndrome qualified as having definite or probable disease. FACS enriched CD8+ TEMRA cells, while bulk CD8+ and CD4+ were negatively isolated. Reverse transcription of about 0.45 to 1 ug RNA was performed with random hexamers. A single record per CDR3 protein comes from TCRdb applying MiXCR to the immunoSEQ multiplex PCR reads. This sample has some 110,000 distinct CDR3 sequences, with around 94% found just once. This clonotype was picked up a small number of times. The antigen is not known. A junction end diverges from the germline sequence, so it may reflect a read error. The CDR3 runs to 12 residues. From germline, CDR1 is SEHNR and CDR2 FQNEAQ (reference sequence).

The chain links TRBV7-9 to TRBJ2-7, with unresolved D. The sequence came from a human donor with Susac syndrome. Sequencing was carried out using CD8+ T cells from PBMCs. The CDR3 DNA is TGTGCCAGCAGTTTAGGTCAGTACGAGCAGTACTTC. It is translated as CASSLGQYEQYF.